These 22 T cell receptor beta chains were all obtained from the same sample, sequenced in a study of blood T cells in healthy people across ages. Sample-barcoded 5' priming and a J-beta primer mix drove a second PCR of 7 to 11 cycles. TCRdb independently ran MiXCR on the 5' RACE reads; one entry per CDR3 protein. Of over 1.5 million distinct CDR3 sequences listed, about 50% are singletons. The sample comprised blood. Every receptor here comes from a woman aged 40 to 55 in good health.

This clonotype appeared a single time. CDR3 loop: CAREQGRSPLHF. The CDR3 DNA follows: TGTGCCAGGGAACAGGGACGATCACCCCTCCACTTT. This sequence joins TRBV21-1 and TRBJ1-6; the DNA was not compared with TRBD1, the D call given in the table. TRBV21-1 has pseudogene status. This CDR3 spans 12 amino acids.

This clonotype came up a few times. The gene calls are TRBV11-2 and TRBJ2-5; 8 bases map to TRBD2. The V segment lost 5 bases and the J segment 6 bases; nucleotides outside the gene matches: 14. Germline CDR1 SGHAT, CDR2 FQNNGV. The CDR3 spans 16 residues. CDR3 amino acids: CASSPMLHPGGKTQYF. DNA for the CDR3: TGTGCCAGCAGCCCTATGTTACACCCGGGGGGGAAGACCCAGTACTTC.

This clonotype was seen repeatedly, ten times or more. At one end, the junction sequence differs from germline, possibly due to a read error. The chain has TRBV5-1 and TRBJ2-7, with D possibly TRBD2 on 6 matching bases. Germline CDR1 SGHRS, CDR2 YFSETQ. The CDR3 length is 14 residues. This CDR3 is CASSFTGGSYEQYF. DNA of the CDR3: TGTGCCAGCAGCTTTACTGGGGGGTCCTACGAGCAGTACTTC.

This clonotype turned up a few times. The CDR3 nucleotides read TGCGCCAGCAGCCAAGAGGCAGGGGTCCGTGAGCAGTTCTTC. Translating it yields CASSQEAGVREQFF. The chain employs TRBV4-3 and TRBJ2-1; weak D call: TRBD1 (6 bases). Germline CDR1 and CDR2: LGHNA and YSLEER. Trimming shortened V by 0 bases and J by 9 bases, and 12 bases separated the two germline ends. CDR3 size: 14 residues.

This clonotype has just one count. The gene calls are TRBV4-1 and TRBJ2-3, with D maybe TRBD2 (5 bases). Germline V gives CDR1 MGHRA, CDR2 YSYEKL. The germline V and J ends were trimmed by 3 bases and 13 bases, with 23 bases remaining between them. This CDR3 has 15 residues. The CDR3 nucleotides read TGCGCCAGCAGCCATGGACGCGAAGGACTTGTCGAGGAGTATTTT. This encodes CASSHGREGLVEEYF.

Here the CDR3 reads CSAPGQGVETQYF. The CDR3 nucleotides read TGCAGTGCCCCGGGACAGGGGGTAGAGACCCAGTACTTC. The chain links TRBV20-1 to TRBJ2-5; 11 positions agree with TRBD1. Germline trimming cut 6 bases from V and 4 bases from J; bases unmatched to any gene: 4. The CDR3 runs 13 residues. Germline assignment: CDR1 DFQATT and CDR2 SNEGSKA (reference sequence).

This CDR3 is CAIRETDLTNEKLFF. CDR3 DNA: TGTGCCATCCGGGAAACGGACCTAACTAATGAAAAACTGTTTTTT. The chain employs TRBV10-3 and TRBJ1-4; D is undetermined. The germline V and J ends were trimmed by 8 bases and 1 base, with 14 bases remaining between them. The CDR3 consists of 15 residues. Germline CDR1 and CDR2: ENHRY and SYGVKD.

In its sample, this clonotype was seen a few times. The chain recombines TRBV7-2 with TRBJ2-7; D is possibly TRBD1 (6 bases). CDR3 size: 14 residues. CDR1 is SGHTA, CDR2 FQGNSA, per germline. Trimming took 5 bases from V and 2 from J, leaving 13 bases between them. The CDR3 DNA is TGTGCCAGCAGCCTCCAAGAGGGGGCCTACGAGCAGTACTTC. Its translation is CASSLQEGAYEQYF. Looking up the rest from reference TRBV7-2 and TRBJ2-7 gives the full variable domain: GAGVSQSPSNKVTEKGKDVELRCDPISGHTALYWYRQSLGQGLEFLIYFQGNSAPDKSGLPSDRFSAERTGGSVSTLTIQRTQQEDSAVYLCASSLQEGAYEQYFGPGTRLTVT.

This clonotype appeared many times. The CDR3 is CSARDWVAGVHEQYF. In DNA form, the CDR3 reads TGCAGTGCTAGAGATTGGGTAGCGGGAGTCCATGAGCAGTACTTC. The rearrangement links TRBV20-1 to TRBJ2-5; 9 bases match TRBD2. The CDR3 totals 15 residues. Germline CDR1 reads DFQATT; CDR2 reads SNEGSKA (reference sequence). V shed 0 bases and J 11 bases; nucleotides not matched to a gene: 13.

The table lists this clonotype with a few counts. The genes are TRBV29-1 and TRBJ2-2; TRBD1 aligns across 11 bases. Germline trimming cut 7 bases from V and 6 bases from J; bases unmatched to any gene: 4. The CDR3 runs to 13 residues. Germline V gene sequence: CDR1 SQVTM, CDR2 ANQGSEA. The CDR3: CSGRDRGSGELFF. CDR3 nucleotides: TGCAGCGGCCGGGACAGGGGGTCCGGGGAGCTGTTTTTT.

This clonotype has just a few counts. The chain has TRBV6-5 and TRBJ2-3; TRBD2 might be the D (6 bases). This CDR3 region has 17 residues. Trimming cost V 4 bases and J 5 bases, with 22 bases left between them. Looked up from germline, CDR1 is MNHEY and CDR2 is SVGAGI. CDR3 sequence: CASSSTTGGTSIDTQYF. In DNA form, the CDR3 reads TGTGCCAGCAGTTCTACCACCGGGGGAACCTCAATAGATACGCAGTATTTT.

This chain links TRBV9 with TRBJ1-2; possible D gene TRBD1, 5 bases. The germline V gene has CDR1 SGDLS and CDR2 YYNGEE. The CDR3 has 14 amino acids. V was cut by 5 bases and J by 7 bases, with 18 bases left in between. In DNA, the CDR3 is TGTGCCAGCAGAGACGTTGGGACTTGGGGTGGCTACACCTTC. Its protein product is CASRDVGTWGGYTF.

This clonotype turned up a few times. The V call is TRBV28, the J call TRBJ2-4; 7 nucleotides agree with TRBD1. The CDR3 consists of 14 residues. J gave up 4 bases and V 7 bases, and 7 bases lay outside the gene matches. Germline CDR1 reads MDHEN; CDR2 reads SYDVKM. The CDR3 nucleotides are TGTGCCAGCACTACCCCGGGACAGAAAAACATTCAGTACTTC. Its protein product is CASTTPGQKNIQYF.

The V and J genes are TRBV12-3 or TRBV12-4 and TRBJ2-1; 11 bases match TRBD2. The CDR3 is made up of 14 amino acids. After removal of 6 bases from V and 10 bases from J, the junction contained 8 bases not matched to a gene. This chain's CDR3 is CASRLAGGGREQFF. The CDR3, as DNA: TGTGCCAGCAGGCTAGCGGGGGGAGGTAGGGAGCAGTTCTTC.

V is TRBV10-3 and J is TRBJ1-2; the D gene is possibly TRBD1 (6 bases). Trimming removed 4 bases at V and 8 bases at J, with 17 bases between. The CDR3 has 14 amino acids. Looked up from germline, CDR1 is ENHRY and CDR2 is SYGVKD. CDR3 coding DNA: TGTGCCATCAGTGGCCAAACAGGGAGCGGAGGCTACACCTTC. Its translation is CAISGQTGSGGYTF.

Comments on this clonotype: Its ends do not fully match the called genes, so a read error is possible. This sequence joins TRBV6-6 and TRBJ2-7; 9 bases match TRBD2. This CDR3 has 13 amino acids. CDR1 is MNHNY and CDR2 is SVGAGI in the germline V gene (reference sequence). The CDR3 region has the DNA TGTGTCAGCAAGCGAGCGGGGGGCTACGAGCAGTACTTC. Protein product: CVSKRAGGYEQYF.

The V call is TRBV5-1, the J call TRBJ2-1; D is possibly TRBD1 or TRBD2 (5 bases each). Trimming cost V 0 bases and J 7 bases, with 14 bases left between them. The CDR3 sequence is 15 residues long. Germline CDR1 and CDR2: SGHRS and YFSETQ. The CDR3 is CASSLGGGRGNEQFF. The CDR3 nucleotides read TGCGCCAGCAGCTTGGGGGGCGGCCGAGGGAATGAGCAGTTCTTC.

The chain is built from TRBV11-1 and TRBJ2-7; the match to TRBD2 covers 8 bases. J was trimmed by 7 bases and V by 5 bases; bases with no gene match: 16. Germline V gene data show CDR1 as SGHAT and CDR2 as FQDESV (reference sequence). The CDR3 consists of 16 residues. In DNA form, the CDR3 reads TGTGCCAGCAGCAGAGGCGGGGGGCCCTCCTACAATGAGCAGTACTTC. Protein product: CASSRGGGPSYNEQYF.

The chain links TRBV6-2 or TRBV6-3 to TRBJ1-4, with 7 positions matching TRBD1. Germline lookup yields CDR1 MNHEY and CDR2 SVGEGT. Unmatched junction bases numbered 6, after V lost 8 bases and J lost 6 bases. CDR3 length: 13 residues. CDR3 protein: CASLDRAYEKLFF. As DNA, the CDR3 is TGTGCCAGCCTTGACAGGGCTTATGAAAAACTGTTTTTT.

This clonotype was recorded once. The chain couples TRBV20-1 to TRBJ1-4; possibly TRBD1 for D (5 bases). V gave up 3 bases and J gave up 10 bases, with 18 bases separating them. The CDR3 loop spans 14 amino acids. Germline V gives CDR1 DFQATT, CDR2 SNEGSKA (reference sequence). The CDR3 sequence is CSARPGGGVGKLFF. The CDR3 DNA sequence: TGCAGTGCTAGGCCCGGGGGGGGAGTAGGAAAACTGTTTTTT.

This clonotype was seen many times. V gene TRBV5-6 combines with J gene TRBJ2-7; 11 bases fit TRBD1. The length of the CDR3 is 17 residues. Per the germline V gene, CDR1 is SGHDT and CDR2 is YYEEEE. Losses at the gene ends were 7 bases for V and 0 bases for J; bases not matched to a gene: 12. This chain's CDR3 is CASGGQGANRLSYEQYF. The DNA for the CDR3 is TGTGCCAGCGGCGGACAGGGGGCAAACCGCCTCTCCTACGAGCAGTACTTC.

The V gene is TRBV14, the J gene TRBJ2-1; D possibly corresponds to TRBD1 (6 bases). The length of the CDR3 is 15 residues. Germline V gene lookup returns CDR1 SGHDN and CDR2 FVKESK. The V end was cut by 4 bases, the J end by 13 bases, with 23 bases between. DNA for the CDR3: TGTGCCAGCAGCCCCCTCCAGGGGTACCAAGAGACCCAGTTCTTC. Translation gives CASSPLQGYQETQFF.